This T cell receptor beta chain was profiled in a study of blood T cell dynamics during melanoma immunotherapy. Described time point: pre-treatment baseline. TCRdb's copy holds only in-frame clones and misses some; the assay was immunoSEQ multiplex PCR. The sample records thousands of clones, about 86% being singletons. This CDR3 is 14 amino acids long. V dropped 6 bases and J dropped 11 bases, with 17 bases sitting between them. Germline V CDR1 and CDR2: MNHNS, SASEGT. The chain employs TRBV6-1 and TRBJ1-6, with D possibly TRBD1 on 6 matching bases. This receptor was taken from a human donor with melanoma. The starting material was blood, obtained from a patient treated with checkpoint blockade. In DNA form, the CDR3 reads TGTGCCAGCAGAGCCAGGGGAGGGGATACACCCCTCCACTTT. Amino acids: CASRARGGDTPLHF.